This entry describes one T cell receptor beta chain. In the authors' methods: Using reference gene primer amplification, nucleated cell counts were estimated. Assay: immunoSEQ multiplex PCR; the TCRdb copy retains only in-frame clones and omits some. D and trimming come from the DNA, and the V and J calls and clone size come from that table. Among 70,000 to 90,000 clones, approximately 88% were seen once, and the ten largest hold 45%. The germline V gene encodes CDR1 SGDLS and CDR2 YYNGEE. The V end lost 4 bases, the J end lost 8 bases, and 17 bases lay between the germline ends. The CDR3 runs to 14 residues. These data originate in a study of blood T cell repertoires in COVID-19. Across the study: The United States, Italy and Spain supplied acute and convalescent COVID-19 samples. Sample material is recorded as cDNA or gDNA derived from T cells, B-cell-depleted T cells, or PBMCs.

The sequence derives from a human donor in a cohort sampled during active COVID-19. What was sequenced was peripheral blood. The chain uses TRBV9 and TRBJ2-3, with D possibly TRBD2 on 6 matching bases. CDR3 nucleotides: TGTGCCAGCAGCCCCCTAGGAATCGGGGGTACGCAGTATTTT. This codes for CASSPLGIGGTQYF.